The following is a T cell receptor (beta chain) sequence with its context. Its specificity is not known. The CDR3 is made up of 13 amino acids. Looked up from germline, CDR1 is LNHDA and CDR2 is SQIVND (reference sequence). With 6 bases clipped from V and 0 bases from J, the junction kept 1 base outside the gene matches. This sample was taken from a study of cytomegalovirus exposure and HLA in healthy donors. Primers: 60 Vbeta forward and 13 Jbeta reverse. The method was immunoSEQ multiplex PCR; TCRdb's version includes in-frame clones alone and lacks a portion of them. Its listing shows roughly 100,000 clones. Study results and limitations: A later analysis linked around 17,000 TCR beta sequences to HLA alleles at 0.05 false discovery rate. TCR beta V segments were, for the most part, productive about 87% or about 30% of the time in an earlier analysis. Highly shared variants forming one cluster were likely a sequencing artifact.

The V call is TRBV19, the J call TRBJ1-2, with TRBD1 identical over 7 bases. The sample was PBMCs. The TCR was taken from a man aged 35-49 years in good health and CMV-seronegative. The CDR3 sequence: CASRDRTNYGYTF. The CDR3 DNA follows: TGTGCCAGTAGGGACAGGACTAACTATGGCTACACCTTC.